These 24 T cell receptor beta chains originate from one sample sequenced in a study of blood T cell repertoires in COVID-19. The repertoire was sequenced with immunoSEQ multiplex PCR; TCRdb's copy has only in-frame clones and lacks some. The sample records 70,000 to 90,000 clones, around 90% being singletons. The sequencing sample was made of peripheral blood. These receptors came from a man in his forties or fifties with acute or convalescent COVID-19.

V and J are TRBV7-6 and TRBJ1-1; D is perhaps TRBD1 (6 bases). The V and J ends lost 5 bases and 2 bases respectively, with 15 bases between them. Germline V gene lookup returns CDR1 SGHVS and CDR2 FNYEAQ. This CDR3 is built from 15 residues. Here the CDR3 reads CASSARQVGNTEAFF. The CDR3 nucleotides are TGTGCCAGCAGCGCCCGACAGGTCGGCAACACTGAAGCTTTCTTT.

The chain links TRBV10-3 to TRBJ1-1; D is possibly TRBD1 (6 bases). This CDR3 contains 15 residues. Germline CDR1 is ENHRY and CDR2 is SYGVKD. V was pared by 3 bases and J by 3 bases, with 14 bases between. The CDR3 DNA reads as TGTGCCATCAGTGACTCGACAGGTTGGGACACTGAAGCTTTCTTT. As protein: CAISDSTGWDTEAFF.

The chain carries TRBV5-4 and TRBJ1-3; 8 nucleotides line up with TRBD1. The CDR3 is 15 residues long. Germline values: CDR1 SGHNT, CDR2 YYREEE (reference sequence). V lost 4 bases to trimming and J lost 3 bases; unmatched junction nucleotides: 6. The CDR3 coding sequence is TGTGCCAGCAGCGACCCACAGGGGGGTGGAAACACCATATATTTT. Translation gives CASSDPQGGGNTIYF. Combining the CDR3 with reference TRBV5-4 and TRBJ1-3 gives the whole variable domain ETGVTQSPTHLIKTRGQQVTLRCSSQSGHNTVSWYQQALGQGPQFIFQYYREEENGRGNFPPRFSGLQFPNYSSELNVNALELDDSALYLCASSDPQGGGNTIYFGEGSWLTVV.

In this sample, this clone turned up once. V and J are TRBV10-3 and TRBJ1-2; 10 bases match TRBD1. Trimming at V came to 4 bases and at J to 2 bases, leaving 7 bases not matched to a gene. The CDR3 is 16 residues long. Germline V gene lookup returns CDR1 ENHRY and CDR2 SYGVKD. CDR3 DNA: TGTGCCATCAGTGGGGGGACAGGGGTCCGAAACTATGGCTACACCTTC. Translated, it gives CAISGGTGVRNYGYTF.

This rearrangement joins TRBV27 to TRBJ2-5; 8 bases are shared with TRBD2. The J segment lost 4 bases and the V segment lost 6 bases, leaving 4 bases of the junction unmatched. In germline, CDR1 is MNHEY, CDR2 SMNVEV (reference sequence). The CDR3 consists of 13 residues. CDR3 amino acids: CASRTSGGETQYF. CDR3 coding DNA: TGTGCCAGCAGGACCAGCGGGGGAGAGACCCAGTACTTC.

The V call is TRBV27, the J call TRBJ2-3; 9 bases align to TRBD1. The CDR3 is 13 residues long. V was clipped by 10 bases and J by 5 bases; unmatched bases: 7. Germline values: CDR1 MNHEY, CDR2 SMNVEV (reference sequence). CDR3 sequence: CAIRTGVEDTQYF. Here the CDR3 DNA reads TGTGCCATCCGGACAGGGGTGGAAGATACGCAGTATTTT.

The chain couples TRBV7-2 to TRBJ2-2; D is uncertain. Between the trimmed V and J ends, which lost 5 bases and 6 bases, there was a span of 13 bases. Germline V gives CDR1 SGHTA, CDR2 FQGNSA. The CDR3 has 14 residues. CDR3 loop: CASSPGLYAGELFF. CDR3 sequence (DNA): TGTGCCAGCAGCCCGGGTCTTTACGCCGGGGAGCTGTTTTTT.

CDR3 in amino acids: CASSYEPGPSPYGYTF. Written as DNA, the CDR3 is TGTGCCAGCAGTTACGAGCCAGGGCCATCACCCTATGGCTACACCTTC. This chain uses TRBV6-5 with TRBJ1-2; D perhaps matches TRBD1 (5 bases). This CDR3 is 16 amino acids long. CDR1 and CDR2 (germline): MNHEY, SVGAGI. V was cut by 2 bases and J by 4 bases, with 17 bases left in between.

CDR3 loop: CASSAPGRGGYTF. Here the CDR3 DNA reads TGTGCCAGCAGCGCCCCGGGGAGGGGAGGCTACACCTTC. The chain joins TRBV9 to TRBJ1-2; tentative D call: TRBD1 (5 bases). The CDR3 is 13 amino acids. Per the germline V gene, CDR1 is SGDLS and CDR2 is YYNGEE. V was shortened by 3 bases and J by 8 bases, with 14 bases between the two germline ends.

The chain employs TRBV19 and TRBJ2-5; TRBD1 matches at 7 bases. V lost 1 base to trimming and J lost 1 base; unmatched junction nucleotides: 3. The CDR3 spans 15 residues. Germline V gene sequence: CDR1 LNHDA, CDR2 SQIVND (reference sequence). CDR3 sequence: CASSIGQGPQETQYF. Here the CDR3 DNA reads TGTGCCAGTAGTATAGGACAGGGACCCCAAGAGACCCAGTACTTC.

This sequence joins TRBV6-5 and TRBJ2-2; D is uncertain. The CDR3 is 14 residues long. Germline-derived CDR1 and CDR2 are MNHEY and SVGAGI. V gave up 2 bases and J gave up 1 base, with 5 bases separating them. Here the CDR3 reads CASSYRQNTGELFF. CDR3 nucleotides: TGTGCCAGCAGTTACCGACAGAACACCGGGGAGCTGTTTTTT.

The CDR3 DNA follows: TGCGCCAGCAGGCAGACAGGCCCTGCCTCCTACGAGCAGTACTTC. This sequence encodes CASRQTGPASYEQYF. V usage is TRBV10-2 and J usage is TRBJ2-7; tentative D call: TRBD1 (6 bases). This CDR3 region has 15 residues. Trimming removed 6 bases from V and 0 bases from J, with 15 bases in between. Germline-derived CDR1 and CDR2 are WSHSY and SAAADI.

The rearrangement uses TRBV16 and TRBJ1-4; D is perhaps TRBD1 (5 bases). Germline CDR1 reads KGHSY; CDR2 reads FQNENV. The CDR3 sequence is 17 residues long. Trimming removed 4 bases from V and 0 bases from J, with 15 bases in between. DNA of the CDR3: TGTGCCAGCAGCCTCCTACGACAGAGTGCAACTAATGAAAAACTGTTTTTT. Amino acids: CASSLLRQSATNEKLFF. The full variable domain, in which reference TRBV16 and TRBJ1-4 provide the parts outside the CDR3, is GEEVAQTPKHLVRGEGQKAKLYCAPIKGHSYVFWYQQVLKNEFKFLISFQNENVFDETGMPKERFSAKCLPNSPCSLEIQATKLEDSAVYFCASSLLRQSATNEKLFFGSGTQLSVL.

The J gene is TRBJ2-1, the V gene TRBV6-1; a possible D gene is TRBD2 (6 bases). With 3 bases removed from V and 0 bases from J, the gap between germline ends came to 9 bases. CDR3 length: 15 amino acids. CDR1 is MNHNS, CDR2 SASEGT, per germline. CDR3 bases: TGTGCCAGCAGTGACGGGGGAGGCTCCTACAATGAGCAGTTCTTC. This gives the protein CASSDGGGSYNEQFF.

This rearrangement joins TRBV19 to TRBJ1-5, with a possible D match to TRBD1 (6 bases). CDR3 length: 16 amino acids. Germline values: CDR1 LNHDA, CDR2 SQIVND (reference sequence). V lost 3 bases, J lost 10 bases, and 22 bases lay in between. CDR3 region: CASSIMWDNGLQPQHF. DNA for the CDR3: TGTGCCAGTAGTATCATGTGGGACAATGGTCTCCAACCCCAGCATTTT.

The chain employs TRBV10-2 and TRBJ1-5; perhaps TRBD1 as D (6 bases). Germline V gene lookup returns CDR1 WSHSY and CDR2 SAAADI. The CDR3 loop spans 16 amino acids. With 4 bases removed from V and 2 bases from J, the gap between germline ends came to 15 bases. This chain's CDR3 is CASSGSQGKGNQPQHF. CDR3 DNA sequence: TGCGCCAGCAGTGGGTCACAGGGCAAAGGCAATCAGCCCCAGCATTTT.

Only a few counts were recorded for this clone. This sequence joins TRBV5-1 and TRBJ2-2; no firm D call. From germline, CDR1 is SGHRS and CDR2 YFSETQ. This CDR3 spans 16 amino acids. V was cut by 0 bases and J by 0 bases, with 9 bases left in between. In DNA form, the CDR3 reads TGCGCCAGCAGCTTGGGCAGGCTCGCGAACACCGGGGAGCTGTTTTTT. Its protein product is CASSLGRLANTGELFF.

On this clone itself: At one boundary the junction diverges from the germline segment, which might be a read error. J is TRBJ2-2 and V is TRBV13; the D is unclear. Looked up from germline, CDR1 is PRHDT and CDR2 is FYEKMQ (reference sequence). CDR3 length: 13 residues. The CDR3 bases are TGTGCCAGCAGTTTAGTGGCCACCGGGGAGCTGTTTTTT. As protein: CASSLVATGELFF.

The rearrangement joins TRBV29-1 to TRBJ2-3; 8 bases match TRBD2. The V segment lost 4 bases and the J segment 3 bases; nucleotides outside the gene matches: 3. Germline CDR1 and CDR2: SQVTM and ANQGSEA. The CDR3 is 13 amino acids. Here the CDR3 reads CSVVGGATDTQYF. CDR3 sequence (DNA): TGCAGCGTTGTCGGGGGGGCGACAGATACGCAGTATTTT.

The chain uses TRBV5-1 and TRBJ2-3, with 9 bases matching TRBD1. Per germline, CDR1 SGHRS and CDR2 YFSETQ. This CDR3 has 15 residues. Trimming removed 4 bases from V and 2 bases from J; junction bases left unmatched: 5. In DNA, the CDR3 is TGCGCCAGCAGCACCGACAGGGGGATCACAGATACGCAGTATTTT. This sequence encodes CASSTDRGITDTQYF.

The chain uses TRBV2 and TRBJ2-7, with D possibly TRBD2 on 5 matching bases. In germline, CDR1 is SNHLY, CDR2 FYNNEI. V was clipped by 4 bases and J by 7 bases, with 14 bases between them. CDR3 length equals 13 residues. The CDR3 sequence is CASSAAGVGEQYF. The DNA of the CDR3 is TGTGCCAGCAGTGCCGCCGGGGTGGGGGAGCAGTACTTC.

The CDR3 DNA is TGCGCCAGCAGCTTGGCCCCCAGGGAATCGAGTCAGCCCCAGCATTTT. This gives the protein CASSLAPRESSQPQHF. This chain joins TRBV5-1 and TRBJ1-5; D might be TRBD1 (5 bases). There are 16 residues in the CDR3. Deletions cut 0 bases from V and 6 bases from J, with 16 bases between. Germline V lookup: CDR1 SGHRS, CDR2 YFSETQ.

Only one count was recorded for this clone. The CDR3 DNA follows: TGTGCCAGCAGCATACAGGGAACCACTGAAGCTTTCTTT. It is translated as CASSIQGTTEAFF. The rearrangement links TRBV7-8 to TRBJ1-1; possible D gene TRBD1, 6 bases. This CDR3 is built from 13 residues. The V end lost 5 bases, the J end lost 4 bases, and 11 bases lay between the germline ends. Germline assignment: CDR1 SGHVS and CDR2 FQNEAQ.

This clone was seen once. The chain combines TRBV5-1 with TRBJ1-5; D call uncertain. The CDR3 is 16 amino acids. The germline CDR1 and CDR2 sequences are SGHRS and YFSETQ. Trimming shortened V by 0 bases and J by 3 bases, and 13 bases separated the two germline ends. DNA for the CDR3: TGCGCCAGCAGCTTGGCGGGGTCGGGGAACAATCAGCCCCAGCATTTT. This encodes CASSLAGSGNNQPQHF. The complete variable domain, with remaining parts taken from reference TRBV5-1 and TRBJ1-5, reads KAGVTQTPRYLIKTRGQQVTLSCSPISGHRSVSWYQQTPGQGLQFLFEYFSETQRNKGNFPGRFSGRQFSNSRSEMNVSTLELGDSALYLCASSLAGSGNNQPQHFGDGTRLSIL.